A single sample gave rise to the 24 T cell receptor beta chains below, sequenced in a study of cytomegalovirus exposure and HLA in healthy donors. Researchers ran the PCR with 60 Vbeta and 13 Jbeta primers. TCRdb keeps only in-frame clones here, not all; method: immunoSEQ multiplex PCR. Seen here are over 95,000 clones, approximately 80% observed once, and the top ten hold approximately 11%. Sequenced input: PBMCs. The receptors originated from a man aged 35 to 55 in good health and CMV-seropositive.

This clone appeared a few times. The chain carries TRBV10-3 and TRBJ1-5; maybe TRBD1 (5 bases). With 0 bases removed from V and 0 bases from J, the gap between germline ends came to 12 bases. The length of the CDR3 is 17 residues. Germline V gene data show CDR1 as ENHRY and CDR2 as SYGVKD. The DNA of the CDR3 is TGTGCCATCAGTGAGTCGACGGGGGTCGGTAGCAATCAGCCCCAGCATTTT. It encodes CAISESTGVGSNQPQHF.

This clone was counted once. The CDR3 DNA follows: TGTGCCAGCTCACCGCGGGCAGTCGAAGAGACCCAGTACTTC. The encoded protein is CASSPRAVEETQYF. The chain is built from TRBV18 and TRBJ2-5; D possibly corresponds to TRBD2 (5 bases). Germline CDR1 and CDR2: KGHSH and LQKENI. This CDR3 has 14 amino acids. Trimming took 3 bases from V and 3 from J, leaving 11 bases between them.

The CDR3 here is CASSSTRTVYNSPLHF. For the CDR3, the DNA is TGTGCCAGCAGTTCCACCCGGACAGTGTATAATTCACCCCTCCACTTT. The chain uses TRBV27 and TRBJ1-6; TRBD1 is a possible D gene (6 bases). CDR3 length: 16 amino acids. Germline V gene data show CDR1 as MNHEY and CDR2 as SMNVEV (reference sequence). Trimming took 4 bases from V and 4 from J, leaving 14 bases between them.

The gene calls are TRBV18 and TRBJ2-2; 7 nucleotides line up with TRBD1. Per the germline V gene, CDR1 is KGHSH and CDR2 is LQKENI. This CDR3 has 16 amino acids. Trimming removed 1 base from V and 2 bases from J; junction bases left unmatched: 4. The CDR3 region is CASSPRPGGNTGELFF. The CDR3 DNA sequence: TGTGCCAGCTCACCACGTCCAGGGGGAAACACCGGGGAGCTGTTTTTT.

The V and J genes are TRBV4-1 and TRBJ2-5, with TRBD1 identical over 10 bases. Germline V gives CDR1 MGHRA, CDR2 YSYEKL. The CDR3 covers 17 residues. V trimming: 0 bases; J trimming: 3 bases; junction bases outside the gene matches: 7. CDR3 protein: CASSQEIKGTGEETQYF. CDR3 bases: TGCGCCAGCAGCCAAGAAATAAAGGGGACAGGGGAAGAGACCCAGTACTTC.

The sample holds one count of this clone. The rearrangement links TRBV4-1 to TRBJ2-7; the D gene is possibly TRBD1 (5 bases). Trimming pared 3 bases from V and 0 bases from J, leaving 21 bases between. The CDR3 runs to 18 residues. The V gene's germline CDR1 is MGHRA and CDR2 YSYEKL. The CDR3 DNA sequence: TGCGCCAGCAGCCACGACAGTGGAACTCGTTCGTACTCCTACGAGCAGTACTTC. Protein product: CASSHDSGTRSYSYEQYF.

CDR3 amino acids: CASSWAGFGANVLTF. In nucleotides, the CDR3 is TGTGCCAGCAGCTGGGCGGGGTTTGGGGCCAACGTCCTGACTTTC. This chain connects TRBV5-4 to TRBJ2-6, with a weak D call TRBD2 (6 bases). The CDR3 runs 15 residues. Looked up from germline, CDR1 is SGHNT and CDR2 is YYREEE (reference sequence). The V end lost 3 bases, the J end lost 3 bases, and 10 bases lay between the germline ends.

This chain uses TRBV6-5 with TRBJ2-3, with 7 bases lining up with TRBD2. The ends lost 0 bases at V and 5 bases at J; junction bases unmatched: 5. Germline CDR1 MNHEY, CDR2 SVGAGI. This CDR3 has 15 residues. The chain's CDR3 is CASSYSNRGVDTQYF. CDR3 in DNA: TGTGCCAGCAGTTACTCGAACCGGGGGGTAGATACGCAGTATTTT.

The gene calls are TRBV4-3 and TRBJ2-3; 7 bases fit TRBD2. After removal of 0 bases from V and 3 bases from J, the junction contained 6 bases not matched to a gene. Germline assignment: CDR1 LGHNA and CDR2 YSLEER. The CDR3 is 16 amino acids. CDR3 nucleotide sequence: TGCGCCAGCAGCCAAGATCTTGCGGGGGTAACAGATACGCAGTATTTT. Protein product: CASSQDLAGVTDTQYF.

The rearrangement links TRBV30 to TRBJ2-5, with D possibly matching TRBD1 (6 bases). The tail of the sequence fits TRBJ2-7 better, so the J call may be wrong. Germline CDR1 is GTSNPN and CDR2 is SVGIG (reference sequence). The CDR3 is 11 residues long. Here the CDR3 reads CAWRGTYEQYF. The CDR3 DNA reads TGTGCCTGGCGAGGGACATACGAGCAGTACTTC.

The chain links TRBV7-8 to TRBJ2-2; TRBD2 matches 9 bases. CDR3 length: 18 amino acids. With 3 bases clipped from V and 5 bases from J, the junction kept 13 bases outside the gene matches. The germline gives CDR1 SGHVS, CDR2 FQNEAQ. CDR3 bases: TGTGCCAGCAGCTTCATGGGCGGGGGGGCTAGCTTTACCGGGGAGCTGTTTTTT. Its protein is CASSFMGGGASFTGELFF.

This chain connects TRBV7-9 to TRBJ2-1; D is undetermined. CDR1 is SEHNR, CDR2 FQNEAQ, per germline (reference sequence). Trimming pared 3 bases from V and 6 bases from J, leaving 6 bases between. This CDR3 region has 12 residues. The chain's CDR3 is CASSFLINEQFF. DNA of the CDR3: TGTGCCAGCAGCTTCCTAATCAATGAGCAGTTCTTC.

The J gene is TRBJ1-4, the V gene TRBV5-1, with D possibly matching TRBD1 (6 bases). The CDR3 has 15 residues. Looked up from germline, CDR1 is SGHRS and CDR2 is YFSETQ. V lost 0 bases, J lost 7 bases, and 13 bases lay in between. As DNA, the CDR3 is TGCGCCAGCAGCTTGGTTTCTGGGGGCGGTGAAAAACTGTTTTTT. Protein: CASSLVSGGGEKLFF.

This clone was seen a few times. The rearrangement joins TRBV5-1 to TRBJ2-5; D is perhaps TRBD1 (6 bases). The germline V gene has CDR1 SGHRS and CDR2 YFSETQ. Trimming removed 3 bases at V and 4 bases at J, with 13 bases between. There are 14 residues in the CDR3. CDR3 sequence reads: CASSSGQQRETQYF. The CDR3 DNA sequence: TGCGCCAGCAGCTCTGGACAGCAGAGAGAGACCCAGTACTTC.

This clone was counted a single time. The genes are TRBV6-5 and TRBJ1-2; D is uncertain. Germline loops: CDR1 MNHEY, CDR2 SVGAGI. The CDR3 is 13 residues long. Trimming removed 5 bases at V and 5 bases at J, with 12 bases between. CDR3 region: CASSETVRYGYTF. CDR3 sequence (DNA): TGTGCCAGCAGTGAAACGGTGAGGTATGGCTACACCTTC.

The chain is built from TRBV28 and TRBJ2-7; D might be TRBD2 (5 bases). Germline values: CDR1 MDHEN, CDR2 SYDVKM. V was clipped by 4 bases and J by 0 bases, with 13 bases between them. The CDR3 extends over 15 amino acids. The CDR3 region is CASSSPAGSSYEQYF. The CDR3 nucleotides read TGTGCCAGCAGTTCCCCGGCGGGCAGCTCCTACGAGCAGTACTTC.

This clone was seen only a few times. This chain joins TRBV9 and TRBJ1-2; a weak D match, TRBD1 (5 bases). V lost 3 bases and J lost 2, with 14 bases in between. The CDR3 loop spans 15 amino acids. CDR1 is SGDLS and CDR2 is YYNGEE in the germline V gene. CDR3 coding DNA: TGTGCCAGCAGCGCACAGACAGCCGCCAACTATGGCTACACCTTC. Protein product: CASSAQTAANYGYTF.

The chain links TRBV5-4 to TRBJ1-2, with 8 bases matching TRBD1. CDR1 and CDR2 (germline): SGHNT, YYREEE (reference sequence). This CDR3 has 16 residues. After removal of 4 bases from V and 2 bases from J, the junction contained 10 bases not matched to a gene. CDR3 amino acids: CASSQGNRGINYGYTF. In DNA, the CDR3 is TGTGCCAGCAGCCAAGGGAACAGGGGGATAAACTATGGCTACACCTTC.

This sequence joins TRBV6-4 and TRBJ1-6, with a tentative D call TRBD1 (5 bases). V was clipped by 3 bases and J by 7 bases, with 16 bases between them. The length of the CDR3 is 16 residues. Germline CDR1 reads MRHNA; CDR2 reads SNTAGT. The CDR3 loop reads CASSDILFDRNSPLHF. CDR3 bases: TGTGCCAGCAGTGATATTTTATTTGACAGAAATTCACCCCTCCACTTT.

V usage is TRBV5-4 and J usage is TRBJ2-7, with 9 bases aligning to TRBD1. Germline loops: CDR1 SGHNT, CDR2 YYREEE (reference sequence). V dropped 3 bases and J dropped 7; count of bases not matched to a gene: 14. This CDR3 is 16 amino acids long. In DNA, the CDR3 is TGTGCCAGCAGCTCCCCGGAGACAGGGGGGACCTGGGAGCAGTACTTC. Translated: CASSSPETGGTWEQYF.

The rearrangement joins TRBV15 to TRBJ1-1, with D possibly being TRBD1 (6 bases). Trimming stripped 7 bases from V and 0 bases from J, with 9 bases between. CDR1 and CDR2 from the germline V gene are LNHNV and YYDKDF (reference sequence). This CDR3 contains 13 residues. The CDR3 region is CATTQGLNTEAFF. The CDR3 DNA reads as TGTGCCACCACGCAGGGGTTGAACACTGAAGCTTTCTTT.

J is TRBJ2-3 and V is TRBV28; 8 nucleotides match TRBD1. This CDR3 has 16 amino acids. Germline CDR1 is MDHEN and CDR2 is SYDVKM. V was pared by 6 bases and J by 5 bases, with 13 bases of the junction left unmatched. CDR3: CASSSQGGQAGDTQYF. The CDR3 region has the DNA TGTGCCAGCAGCTCCCAGGGGGGACAGGCGGGAGATACGCAGTATTTT.

The count of this clone is one. This chain links TRBV11-2 with TRBJ2-3, with D tentatively TRBD2 (7 bases). The germline gives CDR1 SGHAT, CDR2 FQNNGV. V was cut by 6 bases and J by 2 bases, with 18 bases left in between. The length of the CDR3 is 16 residues. The DNA of the CDR3 is TGTGCCAGCAGACGCCCGGGGGGCCGAAACACAGATACGCAGTATTTT. Translated, it gives CASRRPGGRNTDTQYF.

This clone has a handful of counts. V usage is TRBV6-5 and J usage is TRBJ2-5; D not certain. The CDR3 extends over 14 amino acids. The V gene's germline CDR1 is MNHEY and CDR2 SVGAGI. V lost 0 bases and J 0 bases, leaving 5 bases between the germline ends. The CDR3 sequence is CASSYSGYQETQYF. The DNA of the CDR3 is TGTGCCAGCAGTTACTCCGGGTACCAAGAGACCCAGTACTTC.